The next 14 T cell receptor beta chains were all read from a single sample in a study of blood T cells in healthy people across ages. Combining a sample-barcoded 5' primer with a J-beta primer mix, a second PCR ran for roughly 7 to 11 cycles. TCRdb passed the 5' RACE reads through MiXCR, listing each CDR3 protein once. The sample yields about 1.7 million distinct CDR3 sequences, roughly 27% seen once. Sequencing input: blood. These receptors originate from a woman aged 30 to 39 in good health.

This sequence joins TRBV5-5 and TRBJ2-5, with D unclear. This CDR3 contains 15 residues. CDR1 is SGHKS and CDR2 is YYEKEE in the germline V gene (reference sequence). Trimming shortened V by 4 bases and J by 7 bases, and 20 bases separated the two germline ends. The CDR3 DNA sequence: TGTGCCAGCAGCCAAGAACCGACAACTATAGGGACCCAGTACTTC. Protein product: CASSQEPTTIGTQYF.

V is TRBV6-1 and J is TRBJ2-1, with D tentatively TRBD2 (6 bases). The V end lost 9 bases, the J end lost 3 bases, and 27 bases lay between the germline ends. This CDR3 has 18 residues. Germline V gene lookup returns CDR1 MNHNS and CDR2 SASEGT. CDR3 DNA: TGTGCCAGTAGCCCGGGTCTCAAGCGGAGGGGTGGCTACAATGAGCAGTTCTTC. The encoded protein is CASSPGLKRRGGYNEQFF.

Worth noting for this clonotype: A much larger clone sits a single nucleotide away, making a read error possible. The chain combines TRBV20-1 with TRBJ2-3; 7 bases are shared with TRBD1. CDR1 and CDR2 (germline): DFQATT, SNEGSKA (reference sequence). CDR3 length: 14 residues. The trim removed 6 bases at V and 4 bases at J, leaving 10 bases unmatched. For the CDR3, the DNA is TGCAGTGCCAGGCAGACAGGGCGCGCAGATACGCAGTATTTT. Protein product: CSARQTGRADTQYF.

A few counts support this clonotype. The CDR3 spells CASSLQGKEPQHF. Written as DNA, the CDR3 is TGTGCCAGCTCACTCCAGGGGAAGGAGCCCCAGCATTTT. The chain has TRBV18 and TRBJ1-5, with a weak D call TRBD1 (6 bases). The CDR3 has 13 amino acids. The V end was cut by 4 bases, the J end by 8 bases, with 12 bases between. Germline values: CDR1 KGHSH, CDR2 LQKENI.

This clonotype was seen many times. This chain uses TRBV12-3 or TRBV12-4 with TRBJ2-7; tentatively, D is TRBD1 (6 bases). There are 15 residues in the CDR3. Trimming stripped 5 bases from V and 0 bases from J, with 14 bases between. As DNA, the CDR3 is TGTGCCAGCAGTCACAGGGTTTGGGGCTCCTACGAGCAGTACTTC. Its translation: CASSHRVWGSYEQYF.

This sequence joins TRBV29-1 and TRBJ2-5; 7 bases line up with TRBD2. V was clipped by 7 bases and J by 5 bases; unmatched bases: 13. The CDR3 runs to 14 residues. The germline gives CDR1 SQVTM, CDR2 ANQGSEA. CDR3: CSGGGLFSTETQYF. For the CDR3, the DNA is TGCAGCGGGGGGGGACTTTTCTCGACGGAGACCCAGTACTTC.

This clonotype was seen only a few times. V is TRBV29-1 and J is TRBJ2-5; weak D call: TRBD2 (6 bases). Germline V lookup: CDR1 SQVTM, CDR2 ANQGSEA. This CDR3 is 14 amino acids long. Trimming left V 3 bases short and J 11 bases short, with 22 bases between. The CDR3 DNA sequence: TGCAGCGTTGAGGGGAGGAATTTTTTCAATGAGCAGTACTTC. It encodes CSVEGRNFFNEQYF.

In its sample, this clonotype was seen a few times. This chain joins TRBV28 and TRBJ1-5; 7 bases are a match to TRBD1. Germline CDR1 and CDR2: MDHEN and SYDVKM. The length of the CDR3 is 13 residues. V dropped 11 bases and J dropped 2; count of bases not matched to a gene: 6. This CDR3 is CAGSGGGNQPQHF. The CDR3 coding sequence is TGTGCCGGCTCAGGGGGAGGCAATCAGCCCCAGCATTTT.

This CDR3 reads CSVEAGGPNEQFF. The CDR3 bases are TGCAGCGTTGAAGCGGGAGGACCCAATGAGCAGTTCTTC. The chain recombines TRBV29-1 with TRBJ2-1, with 7 nucleotides matching TRBD2. Germline CDR1 is SQVTM and CDR2 is ANQGSEA. The ends lost 1 base at V and 6 bases at J; junction bases unmatched: 3. This CDR3 region has 13 residues.

The J gene is TRBJ2-7, the V gene TRBV6-5; D perhaps matches TRBD2 (5 bases). This CDR3 has 14 residues. Germline assignment: CDR1 MNHEY and CDR2 SVGAGI. V lost 0 bases and J 3 bases, leaving 9 bases between the germline ends. The CDR3 coding sequence is TGTGCCAGCAGTTACTCCCAGCGGTACTACGAGCAGTACTTC. This translates into CASSYSQRYYEQYF.

This sequence joins TRBV29-1 and TRBJ1-1; D unresolved. Germline V gene lookup returns CDR1 SQVTM and CDR2 ANQGSEA. The V end was cut by 4 bases, the J end by 3 bases, with 6 bases between. The CDR3 has 11 residues. The CDR3: CSVAFDTEAFF. In DNA form, the CDR3 reads TGCAGCGTTGCATTTGACACTGAAGCTTTCTTT. Based on the CDR3 plus reference TRBV29-1 and TRBJ1-1, the full variable domain is SAVISQKPSRDICQRGTSLTIQCQVDSQVTMMFWYRQQPGQSLTLIATANQGSEATYESGFVIDKFPISRPNLTFSTLTVSNMSPEDSSIYLCSVAFDTEAFFGQGTRLTVV.

The genes are TRBV20-1 and TRBJ1-2; D remains ambiguous. Germline CDR1 and CDR2: DFQATT and SNEGSKA (reference sequence). The CDR3 totals 12 residues. The CDR3 nucleotides are TGCAGGGCACCGGCGGACGACTATGGCTACACCTTC. This encodes CRAPADDYGYTF.

The CDR3 DNA is TGTGCCATCAGTGAGGCGAACCCCGGCGCAGATACGCAGTATTTT. It specifies CAISEANPGADTQYF. This chain connects TRBV10-3 to TRBJ2-3, with D unresolved. V dropped 2 bases and J dropped 4 bases, with 13 bases sitting between them. The germline gives CDR1 ENHRY, CDR2 SYGVKD. CDR3 length equals 15 residues.

Worth noting for this clonotype: At one end, the junction sequence differs from germline, possibly due to a read error. This sequence joins TRBV6-6 and TRBJ2-6, with TRBD1 matching over 12 bases. The germline CDR1 and CDR2 sequences are MNHNY and SVGAGI (reference sequence). The CDR3 is 15 residues long. CDR3 sequence: CASSPVGQGANVLTF. DNA for the CDR3: TGTGCCAGCAGTCCTGTGGGACAGGGGGCGAACGTCCTGACTTTC.